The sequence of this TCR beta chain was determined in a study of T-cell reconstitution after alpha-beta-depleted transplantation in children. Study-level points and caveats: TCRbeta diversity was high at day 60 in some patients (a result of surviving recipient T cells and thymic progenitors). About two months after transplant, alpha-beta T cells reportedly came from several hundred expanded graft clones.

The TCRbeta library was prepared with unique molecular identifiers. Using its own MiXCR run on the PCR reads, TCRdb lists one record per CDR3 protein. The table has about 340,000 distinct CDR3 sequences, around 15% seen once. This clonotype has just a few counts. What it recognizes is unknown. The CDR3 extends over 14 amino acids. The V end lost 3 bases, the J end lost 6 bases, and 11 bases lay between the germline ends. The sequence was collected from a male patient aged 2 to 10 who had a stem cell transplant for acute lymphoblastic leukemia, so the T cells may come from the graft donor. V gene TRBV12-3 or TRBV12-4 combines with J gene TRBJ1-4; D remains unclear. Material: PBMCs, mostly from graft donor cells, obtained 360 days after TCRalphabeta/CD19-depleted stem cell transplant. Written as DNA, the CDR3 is TGTGCCAGCAGTTTGCGGGGAAAGGATGAAAAACTGTTTTTT. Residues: CASSLRGKDEKLFF.